This TCR beta chain came from a study of blood T cell repertoires in COVID-19. As for the study in general: Donors in the United States, Italy and Spain gave samples during acute or convalescent COVID-19.

Libraries were prepared by immunoSEQ multiplex PCR; TCRdb keeps only in-frame clonotypes and omits some of them. The sample has about 230,000 clones; over 80% are singletons. The CDR3 is 11 residues long. The V and J ends lost 2 bases and 8 bases, in that order; junction bases with no gene match: 3. CDR1 DFQATT and CDR2 SNEGSKA come from the germline V gene (reference sequence). The material sequenced was peripheral blood. This chain joins TRBV20-1 and TRBJ2-7; 7 nucleotides line up with TRBD2. This receptor was obtained from a man between 40 and 49 years old with acute or convalescent COVID-19. CDR3 in DNA: TGCAGTGCTAGATCGGGGGGAAAGCAGTACTTC. It translates to CSARSGGKQYF.